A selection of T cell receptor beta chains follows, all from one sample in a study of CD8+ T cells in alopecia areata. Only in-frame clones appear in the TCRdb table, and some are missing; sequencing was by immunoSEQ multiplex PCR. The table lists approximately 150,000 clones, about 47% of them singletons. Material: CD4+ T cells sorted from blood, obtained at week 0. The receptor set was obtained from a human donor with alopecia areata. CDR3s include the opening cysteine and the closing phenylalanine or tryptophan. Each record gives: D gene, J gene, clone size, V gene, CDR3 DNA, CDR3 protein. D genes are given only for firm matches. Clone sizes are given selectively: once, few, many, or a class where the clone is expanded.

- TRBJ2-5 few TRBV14 TGTGCCAGCAGCCAAACCCTGAAACCCCTGAACACCCAGTACTTC CASSQTLKPLNTQYF
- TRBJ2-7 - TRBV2 TGTGCCAGCAAAGAGGGACTTTTGCAGTACTTC CASKEGLLQYF
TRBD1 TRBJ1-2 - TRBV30 TGTGCCTGGAGTGGACAGGGGGGCTATGGCTACACCTTC CAWSGQGGYGYTF
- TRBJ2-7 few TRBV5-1 TGCGCCAGCAGTCGGGAGAGCTCCTACGAGCAGTACTTC CASSRESSYEQYF
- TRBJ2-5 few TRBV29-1 TGCAGCGTAGGGCGAGAGACCCAGTACTTC CSVGRETQYF
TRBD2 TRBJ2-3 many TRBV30 TGTGCCTGGAGTCTTGCGGGAGCCGAAGATACGCAGTATTTT CAWSLAGAEDTQYF
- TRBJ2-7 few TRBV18 TGTGCCAGCTCAGACGACGGCTACGAGCAGTACTTC CASSDDGYEQYF
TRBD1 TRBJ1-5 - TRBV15 TGTGCCACCAGCAGAGATGTGCCAGGGGGCTCTCACAATCAGCCCCAGCATTTT CATSRDVPGGSHNQPQHF
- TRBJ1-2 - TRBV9 TGTGCCAGCCCCTCGGGATTGGTTACGAACTATGGCTACACCTTC CASPSGLVTNYGYTF
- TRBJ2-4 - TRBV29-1 TGCAGCGTTGGGGGGAAGAGTAACATTCAGTACTTC CSVGGKSNIQYF
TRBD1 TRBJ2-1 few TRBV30 TGTGCCTGGGATCCGGGACAGGCTAACAATGAGCAGTTCTTC CAWDPGQANNEQFF
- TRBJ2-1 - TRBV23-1 TGCGCCAGCAGTCGGGCAATTAATAAGTTCTTC CASSRAINKFF
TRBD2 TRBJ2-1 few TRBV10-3 TGTGCCATCAGTGTCCGCGAGAGCGGGGGATACAATGAGCAGTTCTTC CAISVRESGGYNEQFF
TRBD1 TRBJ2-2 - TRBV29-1 TGCAGCGCCCTGGGACAGACGCGTACCGGGGAGCTGTTTTTT CSALGQTRTGELFF
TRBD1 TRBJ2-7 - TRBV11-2 TGTGCCAGCAGCTTAGATCCCGGGACAGATTACGAGCAGTACTTC CASSLDPGTDYEQYF
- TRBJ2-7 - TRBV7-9 TGTGCCAGCAGCTCTCTACGACCCTCCGAGCAGTACTTC CASSSLRPSEQYF
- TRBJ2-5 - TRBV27 TGTGCCAGCAGTTTCGGGCGAGGGCTGGCAGAGACCCAGTACTTC CASSFGRGLAETQYF
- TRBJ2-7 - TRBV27 TGTGCCAGCGGACGGGACCCCCGCTACGAGCAGTACTTC CASGRDPRYEQYF
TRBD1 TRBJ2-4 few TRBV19 TGTGCCAGTAGTACCTCCACGGCAGGGGGAAACATTCAGTACTTC CASSTSTAGGNIQYF
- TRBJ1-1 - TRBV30 TGTGCCTCAGTGGGCCAACCTGAAGCTTTCTTT CASVGQPEAFF
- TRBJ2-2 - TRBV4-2 TGTGCCAGCAGCCACGGAGCTTCCGGGGAGCTGTTTTTT CASSHGASGELFF
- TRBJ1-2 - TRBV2 TGTGCCAGCAGTGCGGAACAGACCTATGGCTACACCTTC CASSAEQTYGYTF
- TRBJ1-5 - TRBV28 TGTGCCAGCAGGGCGAGCAATCAGCCCCAGCATTTT CASRASNQPQHF
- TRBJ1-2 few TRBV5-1 TGCGCCAGCAGCCGGACAGTTGAAGTGGACTACACCTTC CASSRTVEVDYTF
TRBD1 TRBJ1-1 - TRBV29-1 TGCAGCGCTGGACAGGCCCTGAACACTGAAGCTTTCTTT CSAGQALNTEAFF
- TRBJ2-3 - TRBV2 TGTGCCAGCAGTGAGTTCCTCACAGATACGCAGTATTTT CASSEFLTDTQYF
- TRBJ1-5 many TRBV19 TGTGCCAGTAGTGATGGACACCTTAGCAATCAGCCCCAGCATTTT CASSDGHLSNQPQHF
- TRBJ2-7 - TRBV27 TGTGCCAGCAGTTTCTACCCTCCACTAGATTGGGGGTCCTACGAGCAGTACTTC CASSFYPPLDWGSYEQYF
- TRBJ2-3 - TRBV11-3 TGTGCCAGCAGCTCGGCTGAGGGCACAGATACGCAGTATTTT CASSSAEGTDTQYF
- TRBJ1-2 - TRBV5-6 TGTGCCAGCAGCTTGGGACCAGGGCGGAACTATGGCTACACCTTC CASSLGPGRNYGYTF
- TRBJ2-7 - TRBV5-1 TGCGCCAGCAGCTGGGAACAGGGCGAGCAGTACTTC CASSWEQGEQYF
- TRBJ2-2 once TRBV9 TGTGCCAGCAGCGTTAGCAACGCGAACACCGGGGAGCTGTTTTTT CASSVSNANTGELFF
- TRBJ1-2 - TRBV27 TGTGCCAGCAGCCCCTCTGTGGGTCCCTATGGCTACACCTTC CASSPSVGPYGYTF
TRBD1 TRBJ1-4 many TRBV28 TGTGCCAGCAGTCTCGACAGGGGAGAGACTAATGAAAAACTGTTTTTT CASSLDRGETNEKLFF
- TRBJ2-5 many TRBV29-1 TGCAGCGTCCTGGGTGGGGAGACCCAGTACTTC CSVLGGETQYF
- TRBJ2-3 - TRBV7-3 TGTGCCAGCAGAGATACGCAGTATTTT CASRDTQYF
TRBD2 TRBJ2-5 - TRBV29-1 TGCAGCGTGTGGGGGCTAGCGGGAGGGTTACGAGAGACCCAGTACTTC CSVWGLAGGLRETQYF
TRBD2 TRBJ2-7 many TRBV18 TGTGCCAGCTCACCATCCGACTCTCTGGGAGGGGCCGAGCAGTACTTC CASSPSDSLGGAEQYF
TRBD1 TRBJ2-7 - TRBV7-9 TGTGCCAGCAGTCCAGGAGGACAGGGATCTTACGAGCAGTACTTC CASSPGGQGSYEQYF
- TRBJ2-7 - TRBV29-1 TGCAGCGTTGTGAGGGGTGCCAACGAGCAGTACTTC CSVVRGANEQYF
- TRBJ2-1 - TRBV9 TGTGCCAGCAGCCCCAAGGCAAGCTCCTACAATGAGCAGTTCTTC CASSPKASSYNEQFF
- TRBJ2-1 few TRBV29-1 TGCAGCGGGACCAGGGACTACAATGAGCAGTTCTTC CSGTRDYNEQFF
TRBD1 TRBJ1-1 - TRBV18 TGTGCCAGCATAGAACAGCAGGGGGCTCCTGAAGCTTTCTTT CASIEQQGAPEAFF
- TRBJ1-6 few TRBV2 TGTGCCAGCAGTGAAGGACGAAAGGGGGGGTTCGACTCACCCCTCCACTTT CASSEGRKGGFDSPLHF